The present entry profiles one T cell receptor beta chain with its context. CDR3 length equals 16 residues. The germline V and J ends were trimmed by 4 bases and 0 bases, with 11 bases remaining between them. From germline, CDR1 is SGHKS and CDR2 YYEKEE (reference sequence). The repertoire was sequenced with immunoSEQ multiplex PCR; TCRdb's copy has only in-frame clones and lacks some. The sample includes around 270,000 clones, 85% to 95% of them seen just once. The data stem from a study of T cell responses to AZD1222 COVID-19 vaccine. Sequenced here: peripheral blood, sampled 28 days after the second AZD1222 dose. This clonotype was obtained from an adult who received the AZD1222 COVID-19 vaccine. The J gene is TRBJ1-6, the V gene TRBV5-5; the D is unclear. CDR3 DNA: TGTGCCAGCAGCCGTGACTGGAGCTCCTATAATTCACCCCTCCACTTT. This encodes CASSRDWSSYNSPLHF.